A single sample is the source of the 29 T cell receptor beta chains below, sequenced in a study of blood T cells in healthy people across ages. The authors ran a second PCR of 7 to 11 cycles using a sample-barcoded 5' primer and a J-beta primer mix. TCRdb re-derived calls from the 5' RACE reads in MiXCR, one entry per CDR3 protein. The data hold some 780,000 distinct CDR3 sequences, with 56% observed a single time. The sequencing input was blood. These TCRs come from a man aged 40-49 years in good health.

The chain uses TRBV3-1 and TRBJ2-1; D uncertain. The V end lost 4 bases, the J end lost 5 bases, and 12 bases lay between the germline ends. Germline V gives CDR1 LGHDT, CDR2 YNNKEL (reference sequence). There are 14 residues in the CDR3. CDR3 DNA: TGTGCCAGCAGCCGAGTCCTGGGCGACAATGAGCAGTTCTTC. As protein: CASSRVLGDNEQFF.

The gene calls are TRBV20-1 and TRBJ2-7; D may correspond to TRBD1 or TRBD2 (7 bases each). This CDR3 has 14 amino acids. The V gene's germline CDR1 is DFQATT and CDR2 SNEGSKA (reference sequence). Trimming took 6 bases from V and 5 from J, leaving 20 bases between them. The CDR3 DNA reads TGCAGTGCCACCCAGGGGGGGATGGGGAACGAGCAGTACTTC. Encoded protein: CSATQGGMGNEQYF.

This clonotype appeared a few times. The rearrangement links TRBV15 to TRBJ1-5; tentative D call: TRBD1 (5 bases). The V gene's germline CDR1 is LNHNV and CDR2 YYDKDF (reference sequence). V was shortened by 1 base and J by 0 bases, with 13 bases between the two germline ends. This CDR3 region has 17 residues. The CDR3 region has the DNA TGTGCCACCAGCAGAGTTCGGGGCTCAAATAGCAATCAGCCCCAGCATTTT. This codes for CATSRVRGSNSNQPQHF.

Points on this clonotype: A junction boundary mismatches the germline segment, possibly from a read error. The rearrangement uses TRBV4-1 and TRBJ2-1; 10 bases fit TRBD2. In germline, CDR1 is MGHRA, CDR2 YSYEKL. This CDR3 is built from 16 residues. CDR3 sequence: CASSQPGTSVYNKQFF. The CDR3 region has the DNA TGCGCCAGCAGCCAACCCGGGACTAGCGTTTACAATAAGCAGTTCTTC.

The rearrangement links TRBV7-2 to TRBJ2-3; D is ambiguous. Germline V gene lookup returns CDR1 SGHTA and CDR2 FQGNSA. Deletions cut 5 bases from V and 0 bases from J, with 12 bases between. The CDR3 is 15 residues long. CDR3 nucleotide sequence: TGTGCCAGCAGCAATAGGGATTCTAGCACAGATACGCAGTATTTT. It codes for CASSNRDSSTDTQYF.

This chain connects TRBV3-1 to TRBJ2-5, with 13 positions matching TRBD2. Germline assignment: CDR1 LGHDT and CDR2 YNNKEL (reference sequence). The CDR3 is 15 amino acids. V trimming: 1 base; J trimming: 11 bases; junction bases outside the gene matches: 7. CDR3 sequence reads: CASSQGTSGGRQQYF. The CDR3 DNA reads TGTGCCAGCAGCCAAGGGACTAGCGGGGGTAGGCAGCAGTACTTC.

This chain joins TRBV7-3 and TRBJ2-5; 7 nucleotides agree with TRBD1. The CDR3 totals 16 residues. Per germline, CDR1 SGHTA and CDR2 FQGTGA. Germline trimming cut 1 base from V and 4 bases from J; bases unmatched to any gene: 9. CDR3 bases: TGTGCCAGCAGCTTAAAGGCAGGGGGTGTTTTAGAGACCCAGTACTTC. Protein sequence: CASSLKAGGVLETQYF.

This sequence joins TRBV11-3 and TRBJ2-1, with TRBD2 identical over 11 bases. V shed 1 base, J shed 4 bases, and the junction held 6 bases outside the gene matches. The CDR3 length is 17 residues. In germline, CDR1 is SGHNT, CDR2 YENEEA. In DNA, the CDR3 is TGTGCCAGCAGCTTAGTCACTAGCGGGAGTTATTACAATGAGCAGTTCTTC. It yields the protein CASSLVTSGSYYNEQFF.

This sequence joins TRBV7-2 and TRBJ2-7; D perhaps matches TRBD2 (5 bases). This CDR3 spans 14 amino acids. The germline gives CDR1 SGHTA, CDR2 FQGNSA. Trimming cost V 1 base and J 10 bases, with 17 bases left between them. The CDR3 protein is CASSLGLALESQYF. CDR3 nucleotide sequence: TGTGCCAGCAGCTTAGGGCTAGCCCTAGAGTCCCAGTACTTC.

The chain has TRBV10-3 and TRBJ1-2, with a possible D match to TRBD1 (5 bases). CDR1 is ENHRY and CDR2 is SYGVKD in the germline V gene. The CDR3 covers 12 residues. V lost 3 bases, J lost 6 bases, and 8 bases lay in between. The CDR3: CAISERGNGYTF. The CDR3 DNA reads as TGTGCCATCAGTGAAAGGGGAAATGGCTACACCTTC.

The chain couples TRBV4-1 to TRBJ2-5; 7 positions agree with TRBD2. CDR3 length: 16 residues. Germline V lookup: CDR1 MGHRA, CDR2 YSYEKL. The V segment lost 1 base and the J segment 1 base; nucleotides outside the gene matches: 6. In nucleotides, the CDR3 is TGCGCCAGCAGCCAAGCCGAGCGGGGTAGCCAAGAGACCCAGTACTTC. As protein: CASSQAERGSQETQYF.

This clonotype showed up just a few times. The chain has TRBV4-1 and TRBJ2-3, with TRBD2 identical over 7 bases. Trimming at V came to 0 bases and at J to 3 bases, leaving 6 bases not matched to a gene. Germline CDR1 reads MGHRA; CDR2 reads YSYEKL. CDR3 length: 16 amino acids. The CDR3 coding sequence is TGCGCCAGCAGCCAAGAGCTAGCGGTGGAGACAGATACGCAGTATTTT. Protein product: CASSQELAVETDTQYF.

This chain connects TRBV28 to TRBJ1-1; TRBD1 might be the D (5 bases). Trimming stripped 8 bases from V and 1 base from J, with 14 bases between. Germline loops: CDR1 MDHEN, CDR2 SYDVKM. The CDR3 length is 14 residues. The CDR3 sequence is CASESPGTNTEAFF. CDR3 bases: TGTGCCAGCGAGTCCCCCGGGACGAACACTGAAGCTTTCTTT.

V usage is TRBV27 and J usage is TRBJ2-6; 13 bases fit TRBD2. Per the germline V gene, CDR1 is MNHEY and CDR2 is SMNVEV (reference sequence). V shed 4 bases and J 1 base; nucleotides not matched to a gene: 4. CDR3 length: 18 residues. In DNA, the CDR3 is TGTGCCAGCAGTTCTCCGGGACTAGCGGGATCTGGGGCCAACGTCCTGACTTTC. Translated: CASSSPGLAGSGANVLTF.

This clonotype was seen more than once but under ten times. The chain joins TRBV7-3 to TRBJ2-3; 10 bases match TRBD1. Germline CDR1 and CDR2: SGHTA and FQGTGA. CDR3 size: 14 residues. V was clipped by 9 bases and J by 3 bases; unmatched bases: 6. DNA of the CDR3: TGTGCCAGTGCGACAGGGGGCCCAACAGATACGCAGTATTTT. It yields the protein CASATGGPTDTQYF.

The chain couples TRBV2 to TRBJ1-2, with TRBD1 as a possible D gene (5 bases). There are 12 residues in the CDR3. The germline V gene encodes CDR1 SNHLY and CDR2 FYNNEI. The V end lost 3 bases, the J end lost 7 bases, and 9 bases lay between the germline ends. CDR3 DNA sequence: TGTGCCAGCAGTGACACCCAGGGTGGCTACACCTTC. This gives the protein CASSDTQGGYTF. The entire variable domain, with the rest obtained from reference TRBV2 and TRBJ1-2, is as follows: EPEVTQTPSHQVTQMGQEVILRCVPISNHLYFYWYRQILGQKVEFLVSFYNNEISEKSEIFDDQFSVERPDGSNFTLKIRSTKLEDSAMYFCASSDTQGGYTFGSGTRLTVV.

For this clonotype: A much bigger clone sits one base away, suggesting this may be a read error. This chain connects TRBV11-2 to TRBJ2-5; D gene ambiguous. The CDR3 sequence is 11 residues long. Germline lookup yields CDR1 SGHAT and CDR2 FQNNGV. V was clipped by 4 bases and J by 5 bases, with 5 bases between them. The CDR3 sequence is CASSSHETQYF. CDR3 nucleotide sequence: TGTGCCAGCAGCTCCCATGAGACCCAGTACTTC.

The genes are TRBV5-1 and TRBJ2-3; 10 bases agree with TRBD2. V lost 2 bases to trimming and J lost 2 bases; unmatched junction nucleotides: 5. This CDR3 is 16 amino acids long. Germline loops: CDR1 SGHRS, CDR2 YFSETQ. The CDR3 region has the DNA TGCGCCAGCAGCTTCGGACTAGCGGCCAACACAGATACGCAGTATTTT. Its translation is CASSFGLAANTDTQYF.

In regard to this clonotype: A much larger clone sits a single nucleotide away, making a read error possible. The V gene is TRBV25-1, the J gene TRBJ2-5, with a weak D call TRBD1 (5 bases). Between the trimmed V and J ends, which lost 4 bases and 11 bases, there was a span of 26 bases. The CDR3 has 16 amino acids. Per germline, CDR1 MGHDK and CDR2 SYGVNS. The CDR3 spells CASSAIWGREFNEQYF. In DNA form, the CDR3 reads TGTGCCAGCAGTGCCATTTGGGGCAGGGAATTCAATGAGCAGTACTTC.

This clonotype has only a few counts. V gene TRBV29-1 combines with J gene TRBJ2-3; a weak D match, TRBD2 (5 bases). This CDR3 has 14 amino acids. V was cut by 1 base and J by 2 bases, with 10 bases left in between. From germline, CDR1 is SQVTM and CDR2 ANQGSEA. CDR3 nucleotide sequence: TGCAGCGTTGAAGTGAGCGGTCACACAGATACGCAGTATTTT. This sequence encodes CSVEVSGHTDTQYF.

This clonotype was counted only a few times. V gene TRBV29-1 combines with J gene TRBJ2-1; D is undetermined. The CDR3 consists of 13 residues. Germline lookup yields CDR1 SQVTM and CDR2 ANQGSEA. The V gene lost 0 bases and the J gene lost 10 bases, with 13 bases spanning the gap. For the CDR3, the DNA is TGCAGCGTTGAAGATTCGGGTGTGTGGGAGCAGTTCTTC. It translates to CSVEDSGVWEQFF.

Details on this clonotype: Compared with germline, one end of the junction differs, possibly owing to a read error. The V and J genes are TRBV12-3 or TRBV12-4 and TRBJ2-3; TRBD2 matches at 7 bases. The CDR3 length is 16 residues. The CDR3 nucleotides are TGTGCCAGCGGTTTCTTGACTAGCCCGACGGGGGATACGCAGTATTTT. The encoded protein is CASGFLTSPTGDTQYF.

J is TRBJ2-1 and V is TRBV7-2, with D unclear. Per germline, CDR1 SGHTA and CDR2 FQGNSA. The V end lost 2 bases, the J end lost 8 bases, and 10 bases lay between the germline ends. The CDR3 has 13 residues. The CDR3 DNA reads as TGTGCCAGCAGCTTAAGAAGGACGGATGAGCAGTTCTTC. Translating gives CASSLRRTDEQFF. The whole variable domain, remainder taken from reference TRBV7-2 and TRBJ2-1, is GAGVSQSPSNKVTEKGKDVELRCDPISGHTALYWYRQSLGQGLEFLIYFQGNSAPDKSGLPSDRFSAERTGGSVSTLTIQRTQQEDSAVYLCASSLRRTDEQFFGPGTRLTVL.

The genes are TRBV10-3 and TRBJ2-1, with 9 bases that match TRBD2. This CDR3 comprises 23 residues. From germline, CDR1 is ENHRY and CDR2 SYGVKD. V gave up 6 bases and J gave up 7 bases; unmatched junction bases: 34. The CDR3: CAISDAISLAGSSSEVPLNEQFF. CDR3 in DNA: TGTGCCATCAGCGACGCGATCTCACTAGCGGGCTCTTCTAGTGAGGTACCTTTAAATGAGCAGTTCTTC.

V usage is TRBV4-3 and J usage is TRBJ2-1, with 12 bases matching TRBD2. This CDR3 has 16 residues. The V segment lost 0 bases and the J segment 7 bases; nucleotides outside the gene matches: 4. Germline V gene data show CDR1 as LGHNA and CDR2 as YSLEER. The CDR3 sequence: CASSQETSGSLNEQFF. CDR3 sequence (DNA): TGCGCCAGCAGCCAAGAGACTAGCGGGAGTCTTAATGAGCAGTTCTTC.

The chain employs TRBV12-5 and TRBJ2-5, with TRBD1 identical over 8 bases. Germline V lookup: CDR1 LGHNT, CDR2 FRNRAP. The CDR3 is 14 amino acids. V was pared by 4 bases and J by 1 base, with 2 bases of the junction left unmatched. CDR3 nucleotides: TGTGCTAGTGGTTGGGACAGGTTCCAAGAGACCCAGTACTTC. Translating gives CASGWDRFQETQYF.

The CDR3 is CASSSTSGGGGETQYF. CDR3 bases: TGTGCCAGCAGCTCGACTAGCGGGGGAGGAGGAGAGACCCAGTACTTC. The chain has TRBV7-2 and TRBJ2-5, with TRBD2 matching 12 bases. The junction had 7 bases not matched to a gene; V was cut back by 4 bases and J by 4 bases. The germline gives CDR1 SGHTA, CDR2 FQGNSA. There are 16 residues in the CDR3.

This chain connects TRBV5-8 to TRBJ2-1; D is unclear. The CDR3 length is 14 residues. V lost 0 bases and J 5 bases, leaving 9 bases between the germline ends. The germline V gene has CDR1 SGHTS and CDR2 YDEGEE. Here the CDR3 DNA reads TGTGCCAGCAGCTTGGGTCAGATTAACAATGAGCAGTTCTTC. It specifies CASSLGQINNEQFF.

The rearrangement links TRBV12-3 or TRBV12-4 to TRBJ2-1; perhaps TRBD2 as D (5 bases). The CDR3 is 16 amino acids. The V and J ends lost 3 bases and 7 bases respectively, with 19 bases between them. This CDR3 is CASSFRVGRGFNEQFF. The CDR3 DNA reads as TGTGCCAGCAGTTTTAGGGTCGGCAGAGGGTTTAATGAGCAGTTCTTC.